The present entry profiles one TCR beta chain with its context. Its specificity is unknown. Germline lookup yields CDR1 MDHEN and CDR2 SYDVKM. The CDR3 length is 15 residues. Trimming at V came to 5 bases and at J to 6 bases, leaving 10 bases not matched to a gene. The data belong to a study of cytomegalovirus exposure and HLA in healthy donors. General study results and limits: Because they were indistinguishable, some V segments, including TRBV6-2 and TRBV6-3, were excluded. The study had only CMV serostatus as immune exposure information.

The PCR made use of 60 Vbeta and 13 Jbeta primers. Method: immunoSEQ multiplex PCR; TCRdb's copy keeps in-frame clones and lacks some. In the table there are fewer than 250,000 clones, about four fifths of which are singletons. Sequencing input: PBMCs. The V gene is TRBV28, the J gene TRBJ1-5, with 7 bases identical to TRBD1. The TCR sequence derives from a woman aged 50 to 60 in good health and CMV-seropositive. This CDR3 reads CASSPRDSRFQPQHF. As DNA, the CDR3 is TGTGCCAGCAGTCCCCGGGACAGCAGGTTTCAGCCCCAGCATTTT.